The 27 T cell receptor beta chains in this list originate from one sample, sequenced in a study of blood T cells in healthy people across ages. A second roughly 7 to 12 cycle PCR used barcoded and J-beta primers. MiXCR, run by TCRdb on the 5' RACE reads, gives a single entry per CDR3 protein. The data show 1.5 million or so distinct CDR3 sequences, about 45% seen once. The specimen sequenced was blood. These receptors all come from a woman aged 18-29 years in good health.

V is TRBV6-1 and J is TRBJ2-7, with D perhaps TRBD1 or TRBD2 (6 bases each). This CDR3 comprises 13 residues. Germline V gives CDR1 MNHNS, CDR2 SASEGT. V was trimmed by 6 bases and J by 7 bases, leaving 16 bases between them. Here the CDR3 reads CASRREGGGEQYF. The CDR3 nucleotides read TGTGCCAGCAGACGCGAGGGGGGTGGTGAGCAGTACTTC.

This clonotype was recorded a few times. The rearrangement joins TRBV7-9 to TRBJ2-1; D is possibly TRBD2 (6 bases). This CDR3 spans 16 amino acids. Germline values: CDR1 SEHNR, CDR2 FQNEAQ (reference sequence). Trimming took off 4 bases at V and 1 base at J, with 14 bases between the two ends. CDR3 sequence (DNA): TGTGCCAGCAGCTCGGTTAGCGGCCCTTCCTACAATGAGCAGTTCTTC. It yields the protein CASSSVSGPSYNEQFF.

V gene TRBV20-1 combines with J gene TRBJ2-3; 10 nucleotides match TRBD1. With V trimmed by 6 bases and J by 1 base, 4 bases remained unmatched. Per germline, CDR1 DFQATT and CDR2 SNEGSKA (reference sequence). The CDR3 spans 14 residues. Here the CDR3 DNA reads TGCAGTGCGAAAGACAGGGGGCGCACAGATACGCAGTATTTT. Its translation: CSAKDRGRTDTQYF.

This clonotype turned up a few times. V usage is TRBV7-2 and J usage is TRBJ1-4; unclear D gene. The CDR3 sequence is 17 residues long. The V gene's germline CDR1 is SGHTA and CDR2 FQGNSA. V was shortened by 2 bases and J by 0 bases, with 13 bases between the two germline ends. CDR3 nucleotides: TGTGCCAGCAGCTTAAATTCGGTGGCGGCAACTAATGAAAAACTGTTTTTT. This gives the protein CASSLNSVAATNEKLFF.

The V call is TRBV25-1, the J call TRBJ1-2, with D possibly TRBD1 on 6 matching bases. The CDR3 has 14 amino acids. The V end was cut by 3 bases, the J end by 3 bases, with 11 bases between. CDR1 and CDR2 (germline): MGHDK, SYGVNS. Here the CDR3 DNA reads TGTGCCAGCAGTGAGCCAGGGGACGACTATGGCTACACCTTC. It yields the protein CASSEPGDDYGYTF.

This clonotype was seen more than once but under ten times. The chain joins TRBV7-8 to TRBJ1-1, with TRBD1 matching 12 bases. Germline CDR1 and CDR2: SGHVS and FQNEAQ. This CDR3 has 18 amino acids. V lost 5 bases, J lost 2 bases, and 12 bases stayed unmatched. In DNA form, the CDR3 reads TGTGCCAGCAGCGCACTACCGGGACAGGGGGCGCGTAACACTGAAGCTTTCTTT. This gives the protein CASSALPGQGARNTEAFF.

The chain joins TRBV5-1 to TRBJ1-2; the D gene is possibly TRBD1 (5 bases). Germline V lookup: CDR1 SGHRS, CDR2 YFSETQ. This CDR3 is 14 amino acids long. The V gene lost 5 bases and the J gene lost 6 bases, with 17 bases spanning the gap. The CDR3 DNA follows: TGCGCCAGCAGACAGGACGGGGTTCCTAATGGCTACACCTTC. Protein product: CASRQDGVPNGYTF.

A few counts support this clonotype. The V call is TRBV21-1, the J call TRBJ2-7; the table names TRBD2, a call not compared with the DNA. TRBV21-1 represents a pseudogene. The CDR3 is 17 residues long. For the CDR3, the DNA is TGTGCCAGCAGCAAACGGTGGGGCCGGGACTCGCATCGCGAGCAGTACTTC. Amino acids: CASSKRWGRDSHREQYF.

Only a few counts were recorded for this clonotype. This chain uses TRBV12-3 or TRBV12-4 with TRBJ2-5, with no clear D. Between the trimmed V and J ends, which lost 2 bases and 1 base, there was a span of 8 bases. This CDR3 comprises 14 residues. This CDR3 reads CASSLFPTQETQYF. In DNA, the CDR3 is TGTGCCAGCAGTTTATTCCCTACCCAAGAGACCCAGTACTTC.

In this sample, this clonotype turned up a few times. The gene calls are TRBV6-2 or TRBV6-3 and TRBJ1-5; D is perhaps TRBD1 (6 bases). Trimming left V 6 bases short and J 2 bases short, with 11 bases between. Germline-derived CDR1 and CDR2 are MNHEY and SVGEGT. The CDR3 totals 14 residues. This chain's CDR3 is CASRDRRRNQPQHF. CDR3 in DNA: TGTGCCAGCAGGGACAGACGCCGCAATCAGCCCCAGCATTTT.

This chain links TRBV20-1 with TRBJ1-5; no definite D call. This CDR3 comprises 15 residues. V lost 5 bases to trimming and J lost 1 base, with 15 bases between them. The V gene's germline CDR1 is DFQATT and CDR2 SNEGSKA (reference sequence). CDR3 bases: TGCAGTGCTTCGAGAGGGTTTGTAAGCAATCAGCCCCAGCATTTT. This translates into CSASRGFVSNQPQHF.

This clonotype showed up just a few times. The rearrangement joins TRBV28 to TRBJ1-5; maybe TRBD1 (6 bases). V gave up 2 bases and J gave up 0 bases, with 11 bases separating them. CDR1 is MDHEN, CDR2 SYDVKM, per germline. The CDR3 contains 16 residues. CDR3 DNA sequence: TGTGCCAGCAGTTTAGGGACATTAGCTAGCAATCAGCCCCAGCATTTT. The encoded protein is CASSLGTLASNQPQHF.

There are a few counts of this clonotype. J is TRBJ1-2 and V is TRBV7-9; TRBD1 might be the D (6 bases). V lost 4 bases and J 2 bases, leaving 14 bases between the germline ends. The CDR3 covers 15 residues. CDR1 SEHNR and CDR2 FQNEAQ come from the germline V gene (reference sequence). This CDR3 is CASSSTGMANYGYTF. For the CDR3, the DNA is TGTGCCAGCAGCTCCACAGGGATGGCAAACTATGGCTACACCTTC.

The gene calls are TRBV15 and TRBJ2-7; no definite D call. Per germline, CDR1 LNHNV and CDR2 YYDKDF (reference sequence). The CDR3 extends over 14 amino acids. The V gene lost 0 bases and the J gene lost 4 bases, with 10 bases spanning the gap. CDR3 DNA sequence: TGTGCCACCAGCAGAGATGCCCTCCCATACGAGCAGTACTTC. This gives the protein CATSRDALPYEQYF. Full variable domain (outside the CDR3, taken from reference TRBV15 and TRBJ2-7): DAMVIQNPRYQVTQFGKPVTLSCSQTLNHNVMYWYQQKSSQAPKLLFHYYDKDFNNEADTPDNFQSRRPNTSFCFLDIRSPGLGDTAMYLCATSRDALPYEQYFGPGTRLTVT.

This clonotype was observed many times. V usage is TRBV5-1 and J usage is TRBJ2-3, with D possibly matching TRBD2 (7 bases). The CDR3 has 14 residues. Germline lookup yields CDR1 SGHRS and CDR2 YFSETQ. V was pared by 5 bases and J by 2 bases, with 12 bases between. The DNA of the CDR3 is TGCGCCAGCAGAACGGGGGGCCTCACAGATACGCAGTATTTT. Translation: CASRTGGLTDTQYF.

This clonotype has just a few counts. This chain links TRBV2 with TRBJ1-1; no clear D. The CDR3 length is 13 residues. V was cut by 10 bases and J by 4 bases, with 16 bases left in between. The germline CDR1 and CDR2 sequences are SNHLY and FYNNEI. CDR3 sequence: CATRSSPGTEAFF. The CDR3 DNA follows: TGTGCCACCCGGAGCAGCCCGGGCACTGAAGCTTTCTTT.

This chain links TRBV7-9 with TRBJ2-5; the D call may be TRBD1 or TRBD2 (5 bases each). Trimming stripped 4 bases from V and 0 bases from J, with 15 bases between. The germline CDR1 and CDR2 sequences are SEHNR and FQNEAQ (reference sequence). CDR3 length: 16 residues. CDR3 sequence: CASSSSGRQYQETQYF. The CDR3 nucleotides are TGTGCCAGCAGCTCTTCAGGGAGACAATACCAAGAGACCCAGTACTTC.

The rearrangement links TRBV12-3 or TRBV12-4 to TRBJ2-5; 8 bases match TRBD2. The DNA end is more similar to TRBJ2-7, so the J call may be wrong. The CDR3 is 16 amino acids. Here the CDR3 reads CASSQGHPGLVSEQYF. The CDR3 bases are TGTGCCAGCAGTCAGGGTCACCCGGGACTAGTTAGCGAGCAGTACTTC.

CDR3 DNA: TGCGCCAGCAGCCTTACTGGGACGCTACGAACAGATACGCAGTATTTT. Its protein product is CASSLTGTLRTDTQYF. The chain links TRBV4-3 to TRBJ2-3, with D perhaps assigned TRBD1 or TRBD2 (5 bases each). The V gene's germline CDR1 is LGHNA and CDR2 YSLEER. V was cut by 4 bases and J by 3 bases, with 17 bases left in between. CDR3 length: 16 residues.

V is TRBV25-1 and J is TRBJ2-6; no definite D call. This CDR3 contains 16 residues. CDR1 and CDR2 (germline): MGHDK, SYGVNS. The ends were cut back, 1 base at V and 0 bases at J, with 7 bases in the middle. The CDR3, as DNA: TGTGCCAGCAGTGAATTACAGCCCTCTGGGGCCAACGTCCTGACTTTC. This gives the protein CASSELQPSGANVLTF. The complete variable domain, with remaining parts taken from reference TRBV25-1 and TRBJ2-6, reads EADIYQTPRYLVIGTGKKITLECSQTMGHDKMYWYQQDPGMELHLIHYSYGVNSTEKGDLSSESTVSRIRTEHFPLTLESARPSHTSQYLCASSELQPSGANVLTFGAGSRLTVL.

Remarks on this clonotype: An end of the junction does not agree with germline; a read error may underlie this. This chain connects TRBV7-2 to TRBJ2-2; D might be TRBD2 (5 bases). Germline V gives CDR1 SGHTA, CDR2 FQGNSA. The CDR3 has 14 residues. CDR3 amino acids: CASSLDGNTGEPFF. The CDR3 DNA is TGTGCCAGCAGCTTAGATGGAAACACCGGGGAGCCGTTTTTT.

This chain joins TRBV11-2 and TRBJ1-4, with 7 bases lining up with TRBD1. The ends lost 1 base at V and 6 bases at J; junction bases unmatched: 8. This CDR3 region has 16 residues. CDR1 and CDR2 (germline): SGHAT, FQNNGV. The DNA for the CDR3 is TGTGCCAGCAGCTTAGGCTCCCAGGGGGTTGATGAAAAACTGTTTTTT. This codes for CASSLGSQGVDEKLFF.

V is TRBV12-3 or TRBV12-4 and J is TRBJ1-1, with D unresolved. CDR3 size: 14 residues. V was trimmed by 8 bases and J by 1 base, leaving 14 bases between them. The CDR3 DNA follows: TGTGCCAGCTCACCAGGCGGGTGGAACACTGAAGCTTTCTTT. This gives the protein CASSPGGWNTEAFF.

The chain combines TRBV6-1 with TRBJ2-7; 7 positions agree with TRBD1. CDR3 length: 14 amino acids. The germline gives CDR1 MNHNS, CDR2 SASEGT. Losses at the gene ends were 6 bases for V and 2 bases for J; bases not matched to a gene: 7. The CDR3 bases are TGTGCCAGCAGCCACCGGGACAGCACCTACGAGCAGTACTTC. Translated: CASSHRDSTYEQYF.

This clonotype was picked up a small number of times. The chain uses TRBV12-3 or TRBV12-4 and TRBJ2-7, with TRBD1 identical over 7 bases. The J call is uncertain, as TRBJ2-4 better fits the DNA end. CDR3 length: 14 amino acids. Written as DNA, the CDR3 is TGTGCCAGCAGTCTAGGTGGGACAGCCAACATTCAGTACTTC. Translation: CASSLGGTANIQYF.

In this sample, this clonotype turned up many times. CDR3 in amino acids: CSARVGVLGYEQYF. The DNA for the CDR3 is TGCAGTGCTAGAGTGGGAGTTCTCGGCTACGAGCAGTACTTC. J is TRBJ2-7 and V is TRBV20-1; tentative D call: TRBD2 (5 bases). Trimming stripped 1 base from V and 3 bases from J, with 13 bases between. Per germline, CDR1 DFQATT and CDR2 SNEGSKA (reference sequence). This CDR3 comprises 14 residues.

This clonotype was counted a few times. The genes are TRBV6-2 or TRBV6-3 and TRBJ1-1; D gene unclear. The ends were cut back, 6 bases at V and 0 bases at J, with 11 bases in the middle. The germline gives CDR1 MNHEY, CDR2 SVGEGT. The CDR3 contains 14 residues. This CDR3 is CASSPRGLNTEAFF. DNA for the CDR3: TGTGCCAGCAGCCCTCGAGGGCTGAACACTGAAGCTTTCTTT.